A selection of T cell receptor beta chains follows, all from one sample in a study of blood T cell repertoires in COVID-19. Only in-frame clones appear in the TCRdb table, and some are missing; sequencing was by immunoSEQ multiplex PCR. This table has approximately 110,000 clones, around 82% appearing once. The specimen sequenced was peripheral blood. The receptors here all came from a woman aged 45 to 65 with acute or convalescent COVID-19. The CDR3 runs from the conserved cysteine through the conserved F or W. The D gene is left open where the match is weak. The size field is filled for only some rows; it gives once, few, many or a size class.

v_call: TRBV7-9; d_call: NA; j_call: TRBJ2-7; clone_size: NA; cdr3_nt: TGTGCCAGCAGCTTAGCGGCTAGCGAGCAGTACTTC; cdr3_aa: CASSLAASEQYF
v_call: TRBV6-5; d_call: NA; j_call: TRBJ1-2; clone_size: NA; cdr3_nt: TGTGCCAGCAGGGCAGGGATTGACTATGGCTACACCTTC; cdr3_aa: CASRAGIDYGYTF
v_call: TRBV3-1/TRBV3-2; d_call: NA; j_call: TRBJ1-1; clone_size: NA; cdr3_nt: TGTGCCAGCAGCCTCTCATCCGGGGCTGAAGCTTTCTTT; cdr3_aa: CASSLSSGAEAFF
v_call: TRBV23-1; d_call: TRBD1; j_call: TRBJ2-1; clone_size: NA; cdr3_nt: TGCGCCAGCATCCCCGGGACAGCTACCTACAATGAGCAGTTCTTC; cdr3_aa: CASIPGTATYNEQFF
v_call: TRBV11-2; d_call: TRBD1; j_call: TRBJ1-5; clone_size: NA; cdr3_nt: TGTGCCAGCAGCTTAGGTCAGGGGGCGGGCAATCAGCCCCAGCATTTT; cdr3_aa: CASSLGQGAGNQPQHF
v_call: TRBV19; d_call: TRBD1; j_call: TRBJ1-5; clone_size: NA; cdr3_nt: TGTGCCAGTAGTTGGTTGGGGGACAGGGCCTCCCCCCAGCATTTT; cdr3_aa: CASSWLGDRASPQHF
v_call: TRBV9; d_call: TRBD2; j_call: TRBJ2-1; clone_size: NA; cdr3_nt: TGTGCCAGCAGCTTCGGCACGGGGGGTGAGAGGCAGTTCTTC; cdr3_aa: CASSFGTGGERQFF
v_call: TRBV7-9; d_call: NA; j_call: TRBJ1-4; clone_size: NA; cdr3_nt: TGTGCCAGCAGCTTAGAGGACTTTCCAAATGAAAAACTGTTTTTT; cdr3_aa: CASSLEDFPNEKLFF
v_call: TRBV20-1; d_call: TRBD1; j_call: TRBJ1-5; clone_size: NA; cdr3_nt: TGCAGTGCGAGTCCACGGACAGGGCAGTGGCAGCCCCAGCATTTT; cdr3_aa: CSASPRTGQWQPQHF
v_call: TRBV10-3; d_call: NA; j_call: TRBJ1-5; clone_size: NA; cdr3_nt: TGTGCCATCAGTGAGCCGGGACAGCCCCAGCATTTT; cdr3_aa: CAISEPGQPQHF
v_call: TRBV19; d_call: NA; j_call: TRBJ2-6; clone_size: NA; cdr3_nt: TGTGCCAGTAGTCCGGGCTCTGGGGCCAACGTCCTGACTTTC; cdr3_aa: CASSPGSGANVLTF
v_call: TRBV6-1; d_call: NA; j_call: TRBJ1-1; clone_size: few; cdr3_nt: TGTGCCAGCAGTGAACCAAGGGGAGGCCCGAACACTGAAGCTTTCTTT; cdr3_aa: CASSEPRGGPNTEAFF
v_call: TRBV15; d_call: NA; j_call: TRBJ1-3; clone_size: few; cdr3_nt: TGTGCCACCAGCGACAGAGGCACCATATATTTT; cdr3_aa: CATSDRGTIYF
v_call: TRBV6-2/TRBV6-3; d_call: TRBD2; j_call: TRBJ2-7; clone_size: NA; cdr3_nt: TGTGCCAGCAGTCCCGGACTAGCGGGGGCCCTCACCTACGAGCAGTACTTC; cdr3_aa: CASSPGLAGALTYEQYF
v_call: TRBV5-5; d_call: NA; j_call: TRBJ1-2; clone_size: NA; cdr3_nt: TGTGCCAGCAGCCCCGCCACAGGGTATGGCTACACCTTC; cdr3_aa: CASSPATGYGYTF
v_call: TRBV9; d_call: NA; j_call: TRBJ1-2; clone_size: once; cdr3_nt: TGTGCCAGCAGTGGAGAACGGTCTAACTATGGCTACACCTTC; cdr3_aa: CASSGERSNYGYTF
v_call: TRBV2; d_call: NA; j_call: TRBJ1-2; clone_size: NA; cdr3_nt: TGTGCCAGCAGATTCCAGGGGAATGGTGGCTACACCTTC; cdr3_aa: CASRFQGNGGYTF
v_call: TRBV5-1; d_call: TRBD1; j_call: TRBJ2-5; clone_size: NA; cdr3_nt: TGCGCCAGCAGCCGGCCGGGACAGGGACAAGAGACCCAGTACTTC; cdr3_aa: CASSRPGQGQETQYF
v_call: TRBV4-1; d_call: NA; j_call: TRBJ2-1; clone_size: NA; cdr3_nt: TGCGCCAGCAGCCAAGAGGAAGGAGACAATGAGCAGTTCTTC; cdr3_aa: CASSQEEGDNEQFF
v_call: TRBV18; d_call: NA; j_call: TRBJ1-1; clone_size: few; cdr3_nt: TGTGCCAGCGGGGGCGCCTCTGAAGCTTTCTTT; cdr3_aa: CASGGASEAFF
v_call: TRBV30; d_call: NA; j_call: TRBJ1-2; clone_size: NA; cdr3_nt: TGTGCCTGGAGTAGGGAGGGGCTTTATGGCTACACCTTC; cdr3_aa: CAWSREGLYGYTF
v_call: TRBV6-2/TRBV6-3; d_call: NA; j_call: TRBJ1-1; clone_size: NA; cdr3_nt: TGTGCCAGCAGTGCGGGAGGCACTGAAGCTTTCTTT; cdr3_aa: CASSAGGTEAFF
v_call: TRBV6-1; d_call: NA; j_call: TRBJ1-5; clone_size: NA; cdr3_nt: TGTGCCAGCAGTGAAAAGGGACTAATCAATCAGCCCCAGCATTTT; cdr3_aa: CASSEKGLINQPQHF